The clone carrying this T cell receptor (beta chain) was observed a handful of times. The antigen remains unidentified. These data originate in a study of T-cell memory formation after mild COVID-19. With constant-segment primers, 5'RACE yielded cDNA libraries of TCR alpha and TCR beta that carried sample barcodes and UMIs. TCRdb re-called the 5' RACE reads through MiXCR, storing one row per CDR3 protein. This sample has fewer than 110,000 distinct CDR3 sequences, with approximately 15% found just once. Germline V gene sequence: CDR1 SQVTM, CDR2 ANQGSEA. This CDR3 spans 15 amino acids. Trimming shortened V by 4 bases and J by 4 bases, and 14 bases separated the two germline ends. Broader study findings: Nothing confirmed that second-wave clones peaking on day 37 were specific for SARS-CoV-2. Contracting clones localized mainly to CM and EM when CD4+ and mainly to EMRA when CD8+.

The source is a man younger than 35 who had mild COVID-19 (a few samples of this study predate the infection). Cell type and time point are not known. The specimen sequenced was PBMCs or a T cell subset sorted from them (not recorded which). The chain recombines TRBV29-1 with TRBJ2-6; D is undetermined. The CDR3 loop reads CSVANRTSGANVLTF. Here the CDR3 DNA reads TGCAGCGTTGCGAACCGAACGTCAGGGGCCAACGTCCTGACTTTC.